The rows below give T cell receptor beta chains drawn from one sample of a study of blood T cell repertoires in COVID-19. Sequenced by immunoSEQ multiplex PCR; TCRdb stores in-frame clones only, minus some. The sample yields about 180,000 clones, 75% to 90% seen once. The source material was peripheral blood. These receptors all come from a man between 60 and 70 years old with acute or convalescent COVID-19. The CDR3 runs from the conserved cysteine through the conserved F or W. Each record gives: V gene, J gene, D gene, clone size, CDR3 DNA, CDR3 protein. D genes are given only for firm matches. The size entry is marked missing in some rows and otherwise reads once, few, many or a size class.

v_call: TRBV30
j_call: TRBJ1-1
d_call: .
clone_size: .
cdr3_nt: TGTGCCTGGAGTGGAGGGCAGAACACTGAAGCTTTCTTT
cdr3_aa: CAWSGGQNTEAFF

v_call: TRBV28
j_call: TRBJ1-1
d_call: .
clone_size: .
cdr3_nt: TGTGCCAGCAGTTTATACGGGGGTCGGGCTGAAGCTTTCTTT
cdr3_aa: CASSLYGGRAEAFF

v_call: TRBV6-1
j_call: TRBJ2-1
d_call: .
clone_size: .
cdr3_nt: TGTGCCAGCAGTGAAGAGGAGGGAGGCCCATACAATGAGCAGTTCTTC
cdr3_aa: CASSEEEGGPYNEQFF

v_call: TRBV7-3
j_call: TRBJ2-5
d_call: .
clone_size: .
cdr3_nt: TGTGCCAGCAGCTTAACAGGGGGAACGGAGACCCAGTACTTC
cdr3_aa: CASSLTGGTETQYF

v_call: TRBV28
j_call: TRBJ1-3
d_call: .
clone_size: .
cdr3_nt: TGTGCCAGCAGTCCCGCGGGAGGGTCCTCTGGAAACACCATATATTTT
cdr3_aa: CASSPAGGSSGNTIYF

v_call: TRBV6-2/TRBV6-3
j_call: TRBJ2-6
d_call: .
clone_size: .
cdr3_nt: TGTGCCAGCAGTTACTCGGCCCGGGTTGATGGGGCCAACGTCCTGACTTTC
cdr3_aa: CASSYSARVDGANVLTF

v_call: TRBV12-3/TRBV12-4
j_call: TRBJ2-7
d_call: TRBD1
clone_size: .
cdr3_nt: TGTGCCAGCAGTCCGGGACAGCCCTACGAGCAGTACTTC
cdr3_aa: CASSPGQPYEQYF

v_call: TRBV28
j_call: TRBJ1-2
d_call: .
clone_size: .
cdr3_nt: TGTGCCAGCAGACACCCCTCCCTTTATGGCTACACCTTC
cdr3_aa: CASRHPSLYGYTF

v_call: TRBV28
j_call: TRBJ2-7
d_call: .
clone_size: .
cdr3_nt: TGTGCCAGCATCCCCGGCGACACCAGCTCTTACGAGCAGTACTTC
cdr3_aa: CASIPGDTSSYEQYF

v_call: TRBV2
j_call: TRBJ1-2
d_call: TRBD1
clone_size: .
cdr3_nt: TGTGCCAGCAGGGAACAGGGGGCTGTGTATGGCTACACCTTC
cdr3_aa: CASREQGAVYGYTF

v_call: TRBV10-1
j_call: TRBJ2-7
d_call: .
clone_size: .
cdr3_nt: TGCGCCAGCAGTGAGTCAGGTGGGAACAGGTACGAGCAGTACTTC
cdr3_aa: CASSESGGNRYEQYF

v_call: TRBV15
j_call: TRBJ1-3
d_call: TRBD1
clone_size: .
cdr3_nt: TGTGCCACCAGCAGAGAGAGGACAGGGACTGGAAACACCATATATTTT
cdr3_aa: CATSRERTGTGNTIYF

v_call: TRBV3-1/TRBV3-2
j_call: TRBJ2-1
d_call: TRBD2
clone_size: .
cdr3_nt: TGTGCCAGCAGCCAAGCCGGGAGGCTTAATGAGCAGTTCTTC
cdr3_aa: CASSQAGRLNEQFF

v_call: TRBV11-3
j_call: TRBJ2-5
d_call: TRBD1
clone_size: .
cdr3_nt: TGTGCCAGCAGCTCCAACAGGGGACAAGAGACCCAGTACTTC
cdr3_aa: CASSSNRGQETQYF

v_call: TRBV12-2
j_call: TRBJ2-5
d_call: .
clone_size: once
cdr3_nt: TGTGCAACCGGAGGGCAGTTCCAAGAGACCCAGTACTTC
cdr3_aa: CATGGQFQETQYF

v_call: TRBV11-2
j_call: TRBJ2-1
d_call: .
clone_size: few
cdr3_nt: TGTGCCAGCAGCTCAAGGGCCGGGGATTCTGGCAATGAGCAGTTCTTC
cdr3_aa: CASSSRAGDSGNEQFF

v_call: TRBV9
j_call: TRBJ2-7
d_call: TRBD2
clone_size: .
cdr3_nt: TGTGCCAGCAGCGTAGGTACTAGCGGCTCCTACGAGCAGTACTTC
cdr3_aa: CASSVGTSGSYEQYF

v_call: TRBV19
j_call: TRBJ1-2
d_call: TRBD1
clone_size: .
cdr3_nt: TGTGCCAGCACCGACAGGGGAGAAGATGGCTACACCTTC
cdr3_aa: CASTDRGEDGYTF

v_call: TRBV29-1
j_call: TRBJ2-3
d_call: TRBD1
clone_size: .
cdr3_nt: TGCAGCCCAGGGGGCCTCACCACAGATACGCAGTATTTT
cdr3_aa: CSPGGLTTDTQYF

v_call: TRBV6-6
j_call: TRBJ1-2
d_call: TRBD1
clone_size: few
cdr3_nt: TGTGCCAGCAGTTACTCGACGGACAGGGGTAACTATGGCTACACCTTC
cdr3_aa: CASSYSTDRGNYGYTF

v_call: TRBV6-5
j_call: TRBJ1-5
d_call: .
clone_size: .
cdr3_nt: TGTGCCAGCAGTTTGGCAGGCAATCAGCCCCAGCATTTT
cdr3_aa: CASSLAGNQPQHF

v_call: TRBV19
j_call: TRBJ2-4
d_call: TRBD1
clone_size: .
cdr3_nt: TGTGCCAGTAGTATGGAGTGGGGGACAGGACGCAAAAACATTCAGTACTTC
cdr3_aa: CASSMEWGTGRKNIQYF

v_call: TRBV3-1/TRBV3-2
j_call: TRBJ1-5
d_call: .
clone_size: .
cdr3_nt: TGTGCCAGCAGCCAAGGTACACAGGGTCAGCCCCAGCATTTT
cdr3_aa: CASSQGTQGQPQHF